One sample yielded the 20 T cell receptor beta chains listed below, sequenced in a study of CD8 T cells in Susac syndrome. After extraction with the RNeasy kit, roughly 0.45 to 1 ug of the RNA was reverse transcribed using random hexamers. TCRdb re-called the immunoSEQ multiplex PCR reads through MiXCR, storing one row per CDR3 protein. The sample includes approximately 150,000 distinct CDR3 sequences, roughly 95% seen only once; the top ten take around 0.093%. The sample consisted of CD4+ T cells from PBMCs. Receptors were obtained from a human donor with multiple sclerosis.

Here the CDR3 DNA reads TGTGCCAGGCGGACAGGGCAAGAGACCCAGTACTTC. It specifies CARRTGQETQYF. This sequence joins TRBV2 and TRBJ2-5, with 8 bases identical to TRBD1. Germline V CDR1 and CDR2: SNHLY, FYNNEI. Germline trimming cut 9 bases from V and 2 bases from J; bases unmatched to any gene: 2. The CDR3 totals 12 residues.

The V gene is TRBV10-3, the J gene TRBJ1-2, with 7 nucleotides matching TRBD1. This CDR3 is 15 amino acids long. Germline CDR1 reads ENHRY; CDR2 reads SYGVKD. J was trimmed by 4 bases and V by 10 bases; bases with no gene match: 15. Here the CDR3 reads CATTAGDSPSYGYTF. The CDR3 bases are TGTGCCACTACGGCGGGGGACAGCCCTTCCTATGGCTACACCTTC.

The rearrangement links TRBV6-5 to TRBJ2-7; 7 nucleotides align to TRBD2. The CDR3 has 14 amino acids. Losses at the gene ends were 6 bases for V and 4 bases for J; bases not matched to a gene: 9. Germline lookup yields CDR1 MNHEY and CDR2 SVGAGI. In DNA form, the CDR3 reads TGTGCCAGCAGGCGGCCGGGGGGACTATACGAGCAGTACTTC. Translation: CASRRPGGLYEQYF.

V is TRBV7-2 and J is TRBJ2-1; no definite D call. CDR1 SGHTA and CDR2 FQGNSA come from the germline V gene. Trimming took off 5 bases at V and 12 bases at J, with 14 bases between the two ends. The CDR3 totals 12 residues. CDR3 protein: CASSAEFNLQFF. The DNA for the CDR3 is TGTGCCAGCAGCGCGGAATTTAACCTGCAGTTCTTC.

The chain joins TRBV29-1 to TRBJ1-3; D uncertain. This CDR3 is 12 amino acids long. Per the germline V gene, CDR1 is SQVTM and CDR2 is ANQGSEA. Trimming took off 5 bases at V and 0 bases at J, with 5 bases between the two ends. CDR3 in DNA: TGCAGCGTTCAAATCTCTGGAAACACCATATATTTT. Translating it yields CSVQISGNTIYF.

The genes are TRBV27 and TRBJ1-1; 9 positions match TRBD1. Trimming removed 5 bases from V and 3 bases from J; junction bases left unmatched: 13. The CDR3 has 17 residues. Germline V lookup: CDR1 MNHEY, CDR2 SMNVEV (reference sequence). In DNA, the CDR3 is TGTGCCAGCAGTAAACAGGGACAGGGCGGGGTGTACACTGAAGCTTTCTTT. It is translated as CASSKQGQGGVYTEAFF.

The chain couples TRBV5-1 to TRBJ1-1; D gene ambiguous. The germline gives CDR1 SGHRS, CDR2 YFSETQ. With 0 bases removed from V and 4 bases from J, the gap between germline ends came to 13 bases. This CDR3 has 15 residues. CDR3 region: CASSLEGVGFTEAFF. DNA of the CDR3: TGCGCCAGCAGCTTGGAGGGAGTCGGTTTCACTGAAGCTTTCTTT. Together with reference TRBV5-1 and TRBJ1-1, the CDR3 gives the full variable domain: KAGVTQTPRYLIKTRGQQVTLSCSPISGHRSVSWYQQTPGQGLQFLFEYFSETQRNKGNFPGRFSGRQFSNSRSEMNVSTLELGDSALYLCASSLEGVGFTEAFFGQGTRLTVV.

As DNA, the CDR3 is TGTGCCAGCGCGCGGCGGGGAGATACCGGGGAGCTGTTTTTT. Protein sequence: CASARRGDTGELFF. V and J are TRBV3-1 and TRBJ2-2, with D maybe TRBD2 (6 bases). CDR3 length: 14 amino acids. Trimming stripped 8 bases from V and 5 bases from J, with 15 bases between. From germline, CDR1 is LGHDT and CDR2 YNNKEL (reference sequence).

The chain employs TRBV3-1 and TRBJ2-2, with TRBD1 matching over 10 bases. CDR1 LGHDT and CDR2 YNNKEL come from the germline V gene (reference sequence). The V and J ends lost 7 bases and 6 bases, in that order; junction bases with no gene match: 2. CDR3 length equals 13 residues. Written as DNA, the CDR3 is TGTGCCAGCACCGGACAGGGGGCCGGGGAGCTGTTTTTT. Amino acid sequence: CASTGQGAGELFF.

This chain uses TRBV12-3 or TRBV12-4 with TRBJ2-1; 7 nucleotides align to TRBD2. V lost 1 base and J lost 7; bases outside the gene matches: 7. This CDR3 spans 15 amino acids. The CDR3 region has the DNA TGTGCCAGCAGTTTAGAGGCGGGAGAGAGGAATGAGCAGTTCTTC. It encodes CASSLEAGERNEQFF.

The table lists this clonotype with a few counts. V is TRBV2 and J is TRBJ2-7; D not certain. V was cut by 3 bases and J by 3 bases, with 3 bases left in between. The CDR3 extends over 11 amino acids. Germline CDR1 is SNHLY and CDR2 is FYNNEI. The CDR3 spells CASSDYYEQYF. The CDR3 coding sequence is TGTGCCAGCAGTGATTACTACGAGCAGTACTTC.

The chain employs TRBV6-2 or TRBV6-3 and TRBJ1-2; TRBD1 matches 9 bases. V lost 8 bases to trimming and J lost 6 bases; unmatched junction nucleotides: 7. CDR1 is MNHEY and CDR2 is SVGEGT in the germline V gene. The CDR3 sequence is 13 residues long. The CDR3 coding sequence is TGTGCCAGCTCCGGGACAGGGAAGAATGGCTACACCTTC. Translating gives CASSGTGKNGYTF.

The J gene is TRBJ2-2, the V gene TRBV6-5; 7 nucleotides agree with TRBD2. The germline V gene has CDR1 MNHEY and CDR2 SVGAGI. J was trimmed by 4 bases and V by 6 bases; bases with no gene match: 5. The CDR3 runs to 14 residues. Written as DNA, the CDR3 is TGTGCCAGCAGAGGTGGGAGGGCCACCGGGGAGCTGTTTTTT. It encodes CASRGGRATGELFF.

The chain joins TRBV6-1 to TRBJ2-7; TRBD1 or TRBD2 may be the D gene (5 bases each). Germline-derived CDR1 and CDR2 are MNHNS and SASEGT. V lost 4 bases to trimming and J lost 7 bases, with 20 bases between them. The CDR3 runs to 15 residues. CDR3 sequence: CASSAVSGTQVEQYF. CDR3 bases: TGTGCCAGCAGTGCTGTATCCGGGACGCAGGTAGAGCAGTACTTC.

This clonotype was recorded only once. V and J are TRBV7-2 and TRBJ1-1, with D unclear. Trimming pared 8 bases from V and 6 bases from J, leaving 1 base between. The CDR3 totals 8 residues. CDR1 and CDR2 (germline): SGHTA, FQGNSA. The CDR3 protein is CASPEAFF. CDR3 sequence (DNA): TGTGCCAGCCCTGAAGCTTTCTTT.

V gene TRBV7-6 combines with J gene TRBJ2-5; 8 positions agree with TRBD1. V lost 1 base and J lost 2; bases outside the gene matches: 3. The CDR3 consists of 15 residues. Per germline, CDR1 SGHVS and CDR2 FNYEAQ. The CDR3 sequence is CASSLGRGQQETQYF. The DNA of the CDR3 is TGTGCCAGCAGCTTAGGCAGGGGGCAACAAGAGACCCAGTACTTC.

The genes are TRBV11-2 and TRBJ2-3; D not resolved. Per germline, CDR1 SGHAT and CDR2 FQNNGV. The CDR3 has 14 amino acids. Deletions cut 1 base from V and 0 bases from J, with 5 bases between. DNA of the CDR3: TGTGCCAGCAGCTTAGCTCAAAGCACAGATACGCAGTATTTT. This sequence encodes CASSLAQSTDTQYF.

The chain's CDR3 is CASSPLSGVYNEQFF. CDR3 bases: TGTGCCAGCTCACCACTCAGCGGGGTCTACAATGAGCAGTTCTTC. V usage is TRBV18 and J usage is TRBJ2-1, with TRBD2 matching 7 bases. Germline V CDR1 and CDR2: KGHSH, LQKENI. This CDR3 comprises 15 residues. V lost 1 base to trimming and J lost 3 bases; unmatched junction nucleotides: 3. The full variable domain, its missing parts supplied by reference TRBV18 and TRBJ2-1, is NAGVMQNPRHLVRRRGQEARLRCSPMKGHSHVYWYRQLPEEGLKFMVYLQKENIIDESGMPKERFSAEFPKEGPSILRIQQVVRGDSAAYFCASSPLSGVYNEQFFGPGTRLTVL.

This clonotype occurred once. The chain employs TRBV10-3 and TRBJ2-5; D may be TRBD1 (5 bases). CDR3 length equals 11 residues. V shed 8 bases and J shed 5 bases, with 9 bases lying between them. Germline loops: CDR1 ENHRY, CDR2 SYGVKD. The CDR3 sequence is CAIPKGETQYF. The CDR3 DNA is TGTGCCATCCCCAAGGGGGAGACCCAGTACTTC.

This clonotype has just one count. The chain uses TRBV3-1 and TRBJ1-3; D is undetermined. Germline loops: CDR1 LGHDT, CDR2 YNNKEL (reference sequence). V gave up 1 base and J gave up 4 bases, with 5 bases separating them. The CDR3 is made up of 13 amino acids. Here the CDR3 reads CASSQGEGNTIYF. The CDR3 DNA follows: TGTGCCAGCAGCCAAGGTGAAGGAAACACCATATATTTT.